This record covers a single T cell receptor (beta chain). This clonotype was detected ten times or more. This clone's antigen is unknown. Base qualities are missing; no much larger clone stands one base away. The sample originates from a study of early T cells in non-severe SARS-CoV-2 infection (dated by TCRdb to the early 2020s). About the full investigation: TCR sequencing used bulk RNA from unsorted whole blood, so alpha and beta chains could not be paired. Study-level results and caveats: VDJdb matching was skewed toward anti-spike CD8 responses, so virus-specific expansions were likely underestimated and private and CD4 specificities were missed.

A case-control design nested within a healthcare worker cohort in London, UK, was used, with weekly nasopharyngeal swab PCR tests and blood sampling performed. Healthcare workers were recruited during the week of the UK lockdown, between 23 and 31 March 2020, and followed weekly for up to roughly 15 weeks. Library creation used 5' RACE. The sample was run on a NextSeq 500. Unique molecular identifiers were attached to individual cDNA molecules in the TCR library protocol so that sequencing error and PCR bias could be corrected. Both TCR alpha and beta chains were sequenced, and tight co-correlation was observed between alpha and beta sequence abundances in each sample. The paper's processing steps were these. V gene, J gene and CDR3 annotation of TCR sequences was performed with Decombinator V4. TCRs were defined as expanded if a significant change between any two time points was detected under a Poisson model with p below 0.0001. TCR abundances were normalised to the total number of TCRs sequenced per sample and were expressed as counts per million. MAIT TCRs were defined by TRAV1-2 paired with TRAJ12, TRAJ20 or TRAJ33, and iNKT TCRs by TRAV10 paired with TRAJ18. VDJdb, accessed on 1 November 2021, was searched for TCRs annotated for CMV, EBV and SARS-CoV-2, and TCRs annotated for more than one antigen were excluded. TCRdb ran its own pipeline on the public reads, namely fastp trimming at Q25 and MiXCR clone calling, and kept in-frame beta chains. For every CDR3 protein sequence, its rows merge into one entry that carries the most common genes and DNA. The V and J calls follow TCRdb's processing rather than the paper's. Counted in this sample were fewer than 35,000 distinct CDR3 sequences; less than 6% of them appeared once. The leading ten clones occupy around 13% of the sample.

Measured from the cysteine to the phenylalanine, the CDR3 is 15 residues long. Just the 45-base CDR3 DNA is kept, in frame starting at base 1. Looking up the germline V gene yields CDR1 MGHDK and CDR2 SYGVNS. V is shortened by 4 bases, J by 0 bases, and the region joining them spans 12 bases. Sequenced input: whole blood. The receptor's source is an adult who was a healthcare worker with PCR-confirmed SARS-CoV-2 infection or an uninfected control (not recorded which). Rearrangement joined TRBV25-1 to TRBJ1-2, with TRBD1 tentatively as D gene (6 bases match). The DNA sequence reads TGTGCCAGCAGTGCTTGGACAGCAGCTAACTATGGCTACACCTTC. Translated, it gives CASSAWTAANYGYTF.